The sequence of this T cell receptor (beta chain) was determined in a study of T-cell reconstitution after alpha-beta-depleted transplantation in children. Germline CDR1 LNHNV, CDR2 YYDKDF (reference sequence). The V end was cut by 1 base, the J end by 7 bases, with 8 bases between. This CDR3 is built from 12 residues. This sample's TCRbeta library carried unique molecular identifier barcodes. TCRdb used MiXCR to reprocess the PCR reads, holding one entry per CDR3 protein. The sample lists around 410,000 distinct CDR3 sequences; around 9.9% were seen once. The sequence came from a human donor who donated a stem cell graft to a child with acute myeloid leukemia. V and J are TRBV15 and TRBJ2-7; D perhaps matches TRBD1 (6 bases). Source: PBMCs from the stem cell graft donor, taken from the stem cell graft. CDR3 in DNA: TGTGCCACCAGCAGAGTACAGGGTGAGCAGTACTTC. Amino acids: CATSRVQGEQYF.